These 22 T cell receptor beta chains share one sample of origin, sequenced in a study of cytomegalovirus exposure and HLA in healthy donors. PCR involved 60 Vbeta and 13 Jbeta primers. Data came from immunoSEQ multiplex PCR; TCRdb stores just in-frame clones and leaves some out. The repertoire holds under 150,000 clones, with 79% as singletons. Input material: PBMCs. These receptor sequences come from a man between 18 and 35 years old in good health and CMV-seronegative.

The V call is TRBV5-4, the J call TRBJ2-7; 8 bases align to TRBD2. With 7 bases clipped from V and 7 bases from J, the junction kept 13 bases outside the gene matches. The CDR3 consists of 14 residues. Looked up from germline, CDR1 is SGHNT and CDR2 is YYREEE (reference sequence). This CDR3 reads CASSVPGGAREQYF. CDR3 sequence (DNA): TGTGCCAGCTCCGTCCCGGGGGGGGCGAGGGAGCAGTACTTC.

The chain employs TRBV11-2 and TRBJ2-6; a possible D gene is TRBD2 (5 bases). Deletions cut 8 bases from V and 1 base from J, with 9 bases between. The CDR3 consists of 14 residues. CDR1 and CDR2 from the germline V gene are SGHAT and FQNNGV. The DNA for the CDR3 is TGTGCCAGCGGGAGAGCGTCTGGGGCCAACGTCCTGACTTTC. It translates to CASGRASGANVLTF.

The gene calls are TRBV27 and TRBJ2-2, with unresolved D. Trimming cost V 3 bases and J 7 bases, with 9 bases left between them. CDR1 is MNHEY and CDR2 is SMNVEV in the germline V gene (reference sequence). CDR3 length: 13 amino acids. This CDR3 reads CASSFLGVGELFF. The CDR3 region has the DNA TGTGCCAGCAGTTTTCTAGGTGTCGGGGAGCTGTTTTTT.

CDR3 region: CASSARTSEGNEQFF. In DNA form, the CDR3 reads TGTGCCAGCAGCGCGAGGACTAGCGAGGGCAATGAGCAGTTCTTC. The chain links TRBV9 to TRBJ2-1; 9 bases map to TRBD2. Germline V gives CDR1 SGDLS, CDR2 YYNGEE. V lost 3 bases to trimming and J lost 6 bases; unmatched junction nucleotides: 7. CDR3 length: 15 amino acids. Looking up the rest from reference TRBV9 and TRBJ2-1 gives the full variable domain: DSGVTQTPKHLITATGQRVTLRCSPRSGDLSVYWYQQSLDQGLQFLIQYYNGEERAKGNILERFSAQQFPDLHSELNLSSLELGDSALYFCASSARTSEGNEQFFGPGTRLTVL.

V usage is TRBV1 and J usage is TRBJ2-1; the D call of TRBD2 is as the table states it, not checked on the DNA. TRBV1 is a recognized pseudogene. The CDR3 consists of 20 residues. The CDR3 spells CTSSQALGLAGVGGDNEQFF. The CDR3 nucleotides are TGCACCAGCAGCCAAGCATTGGGACTAGCGGGAGTCGGGGGGGACAATGAGCAGTTCTTC.

The chain employs TRBV9 and TRBJ1-6; TRBD1 matches 8 bases. V shed 0 bases, J shed 8 bases, and the junction held 7 bases outside the gene matches. CDR3 length: 16 amino acids. Germline-derived CDR1 and CDR2 are SGDLS and YYNGEE. The CDR3 loop reads CASSVAGDRIDSPLHF. DNA for the CDR3: TGTGCCAGCAGCGTAGCGGGGGACAGGATCGATTCACCCCTCCACTTT.

This clone is a singleton in its sample. The rearrangement joins TRBV7-9 to TRBJ1-1; TRBD1 is a possible D gene (5 bases). The CDR3 contains 14 residues. Deletions cut 5 bases from V and 1 base from J, with 11 bases between. Germline loops: CDR1 SEHNR, CDR2 FQNEAQ (reference sequence). The CDR3, as DNA: TGTGCCAGCAGCGGGCGGGGGAGGAACACTGAAGCTTTCTTT. Translation gives CASSGRGRNTEAFF.

The CDR3 nucleotides are TGCGCCAGCAGCAGTCAGACCGTAGCTAATGAGCAGTTCTTC. Translated, it gives CASSSQTVANEQFF. The chain uses TRBV4-3 and TRBJ2-1; D is unclear. The CDR3 has 14 amino acids. V gave up 5 bases and J gave up 7 bases, with 15 bases separating them. Germline V gene lookup returns CDR1 LGHNA and CDR2 YSLEER.

V is TRBV2 and J is TRBJ2-4; the D gene is possibly TRBD2 (6 bases). Deletions cut 3 bases from V and 0 bases from J, with 9 bases between. The CDR3 extends over 15 amino acids. Germline assignment: CDR1 SNHLY and CDR2 FYNNEI. The CDR3 sequence: CASSEGEVAKNIQYF. In DNA form, the CDR3 reads TGTGCCAGCAGTGAGGGGGAGGTAGCCAAAAACATTCAGTACTTC.

This clone was observed a handful of times. The chain is built from TRBV5-1 and TRBJ2-1; 8 bases align to TRBD2. The CDR3 runs 15 residues. Germline assignment: CDR1 SGHRS and CDR2 YFSETQ. V gave up 5 bases and J gave up 4 bases; unmatched junction bases: 8. This CDR3 is CASRVAGSGYNEQFF. The CDR3, as DNA: TGCGCCAGCAGAGTAGCGGGATCGGGATACAATGAGCAGTTCTTC.

The table lists this clone with a few counts. This chain connects TRBV28 to TRBJ2-2; 8 bases match TRBD1. CDR1 is MDHEN and CDR2 is SYDVKM in the germline V gene. The J segment lost 5 bases and the V segment lost 3 bases, leaving 5 bases of the junction unmatched. The CDR3 has 15 residues. In DNA, the CDR3 is TGTGCCAGCAGTTTTAACAGGGGGAATACCGGGGAGCTGTTTTTT. Its protein is CASSFNRGNTGELFF.

V is TRBV7-8 and J is TRBJ1-1; D remains unclear. This CDR3 comprises 14 residues. V lost 0 bases, J lost 5 bases, and 10 bases lay in between. Germline CDR1 SGHVS, CDR2 FQNEAQ. In DNA form, the CDR3 reads TGTGCCAGCAGCTTAGCCCAACAGCATACTGAAGCTTTCTTT. Translating gives CASSLAQQHTEAFF.

The chain joins TRBV12-1 to TRBJ2-4; the table gives TRBD1 as D, unverified against the DNA. TRBV12-1 is a pseudogene segment. The CDR3 spans 17 residues. CDR3 bases: TGTGCCAGCAGCTTTGTTATCCGGGACAGGGGGCAGGACATTCAGTACTTC. The encoded protein is CASSFVIRDRGQDIQYF.

This sequence joins TRBV5-3 and TRBJ1-2; TRBD1 might be the D (5 bases). TRBV5-3 qualifies as an ORF whose function is uncertain. With 4 bases removed from V and 4 bases from J, the gap between germline ends came to 23 bases. The CDR3 totals 17 residues. CDR3 coding DNA: TGTGCCAGAAGCCCCCCCGGGGGGTTCCCGCTTTTCTATGGCTACACCTTC. Translating gives CARSPPGGFPLFYGYTF.

The V gene is TRBV9, the J gene TRBJ2-1; 8 bases are shared with TRBD2. In germline, CDR1 is SGDLS, CDR2 YYNGEE. The CDR3 totals 14 residues. The V segment lost 4 bases and the J segment 4 bases; nucleotides outside the gene matches: 4. CDR3 amino acids: CASSLLAEYNEQFF. CDR3 DNA: TGTGCCAGCAGCTTACTAGCGGAGTACAATGAGCAGTTCTTC. Looking up the rest from reference TRBV9 and TRBJ2-1 gives the full variable domain: DSGVTQTPKHLITATGQRVTLRCSPRSGDLSVYWYQQSLDQGLQFLIQYYNGEERAKGNILERFSAQQFPDLHSELNLSSLELGDSALYFCASSLLAEYNEQFFGPGTRLTVL.

The chain is built from TRBV5-1 and TRBJ2-4, with TRBD2 identical over 10 bases. V shed 3 bases and J 7 bases; nucleotides not matched to a gene: 7. The CDR3 extends over 15 amino acids. Germline values: CDR1 SGHRS, CDR2 YFSETQ. CDR3 residues: CASSSIAGGSNIQYF. In DNA, the CDR3 is TGCGCCAGCAGCTCCATAGCGGGAGGTTCGAACATTCAGTACTTC.

This chain uses TRBV7-2 with TRBJ2-7, with 7 bases fitting TRBD2. CDR3 length: 14 residues. The germline CDR1 and CDR2 sequences are SGHTA and FQGNSA. Trimming took 2 bases from V and 3 from J; bases not matched to a gene: 4. The CDR3 region is CASSLYGGSYEQYF. As DNA, the CDR3 is TGTGCCAGCAGCTTATATGGCGGGAGCTACGAGCAGTACTTC. The complete variable domain, with remaining parts taken from reference TRBV7-2 and TRBJ2-7, reads GAGVSQSPSNKVTEKGKDVELRCDPISGHTALYWYRQSLGQGLEFLIYFQGNSAPDKSGLPSDRFSAERTGGSVSTLTIQRTQQEDSAVYLCASSLYGGSYEQYFGPGTRLTVT.

This sequence joins TRBV9 and TRBJ1-5, with D perhaps TRBD1 (6 bases). The germline gives CDR1 SGDLS, CDR2 YYNGEE. V dropped 0 bases and J dropped 7 bases, with 14 bases sitting between them. This CDR3 is built from 15 residues. The CDR3 loop is CASSVEGGGRQPQHF. Written as DNA, the CDR3 is TGTGCCAGCAGCGTAGAGGGGGGGGGCAGGCAGCCCCAGCATTTT.

V is TRBV11-2 and J is TRBJ1-2; D gene uncertain. The CDR3 length is 15 residues. The ends were cut back, 5 bases at V and 0 bases at J, with 13 bases in the middle. Germline CDR1 reads SGHAT; CDR2 reads FQNNGV. The CDR3 loop reads CASSPETRANYGYTF. CDR3 DNA: TGTGCCAGCAGCCCAGAGACACGAGCTAACTATGGCTACACCTTC.

V is TRBV5-6 and J is TRBJ1-2, with 7 bases lining up with TRBD1. Germline V gene sequence: CDR1 SGHDT, CDR2 YYEEEE. Germline trimming cut 4 bases from V and 0 bases from J; bases unmatched to any gene: 3. The CDR3 is 14 residues long. CDR3 sequence: CASSRQGPNYGYTF. The DNA for the CDR3 is TGTGCCAGCAGCCGACAGGGTCCTAACTATGGCTACACCTTC.

The V call is TRBV28, the J call TRBJ2-5; perhaps TRBD1 as D (6 bases). CDR1 MDHEN and CDR2 SYDVKM come from the germline V gene. The CDR3 totals 15 residues. Trimming cost V 8 bases and J 1 base, with 17 bases left between them. CDR3 residues: CASVPRGIVQETQYF. In DNA, the CDR3 is TGTGCCAGCGTACCCAGGGGTATAGTCCAAGAGACCCAGTACTTC. The full variable domain, with the rest looked up from reference TRBV28 and TRBJ2-5, is DVKVTQSSRYLVKRTGEKVFLECVQDMDHENMFWYRQDPGLGLRLIYFSYDVKMKEKGDIPEGYSVSREKKERFSLILESASTNQTSMYLCASVPRGIVQETQYFGPGTRLLVL.

This clone was observed a handful of times. V usage is TRBV7-2 and J usage is TRBJ1-2, with TRBD1 matching over 10 bases. CDR1 and CDR2 (germline): SGHTA, FQGNSA. CDR3 size: 16 residues. Losses at the gene ends were 5 bases for V and 2 bases for J; bases not matched to a gene: 8. Here the CDR3 reads CASSPRTGGINYGYTF. The CDR3 nucleotides are TGTGCCAGCAGCCCAAGGACAGGGGGGATCAACTATGGCTACACCTTC.